This T cell receptor beta chain appears in the sequencing data of a study of cytomegalovirus exposure and HLA in healthy donors. This CDR3 region has 16 residues. Germline assignment: CDR1 SEHNR and CDR2 FQNEAQ (reference sequence). V shed 2 bases, J shed 1 base, and the junction held 1 base outside the gene matches. PCR amplification relied on 60 Vbeta primers (plus 13 Jbeta primers). Data came from immunoSEQ multiplex PCR; TCRdb stores just in-frame clones and leaves some out. The sample contains 60,000 to 75,000 clones, 74% of which appear only once. This TCR was recovered from a woman aged 25 to 39 in good health and CMV-seropositive. Sequenced sample: PBMCs. This sequence joins TRBV7-9 and TRBJ2-1, with 11 bases matching TRBD2. The CDR3 sequence is CASSLSSGRSYNEQFF. CDR3 DNA sequence: TGTGCCAGCAGCTTATCTAGCGGGAGGTCCTACAATGAGCAGTTCTTC.